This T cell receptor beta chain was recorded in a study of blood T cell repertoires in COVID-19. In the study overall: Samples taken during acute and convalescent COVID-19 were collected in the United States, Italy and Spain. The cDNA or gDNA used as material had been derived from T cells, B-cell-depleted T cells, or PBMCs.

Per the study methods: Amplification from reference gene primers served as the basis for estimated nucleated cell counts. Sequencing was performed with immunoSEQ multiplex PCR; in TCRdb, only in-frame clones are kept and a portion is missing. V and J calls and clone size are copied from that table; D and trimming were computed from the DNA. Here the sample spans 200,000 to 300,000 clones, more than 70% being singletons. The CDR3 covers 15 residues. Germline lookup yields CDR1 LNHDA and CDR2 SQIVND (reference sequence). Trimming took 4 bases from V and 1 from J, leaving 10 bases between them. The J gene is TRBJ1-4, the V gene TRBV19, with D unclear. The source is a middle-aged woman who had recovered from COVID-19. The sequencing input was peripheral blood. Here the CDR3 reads CASSTPRVTNEKLFF. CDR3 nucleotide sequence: TGTGCCAGTAGTACCCCCCGGGTAACTAATGAAAAACTGTTTTTT.